Following are 17 T cell receptor beta chains from one sample sequenced in a study of tumor-infiltrating lymphocytes in primary liver carcinoma (dated 2017 in TCRdb). Without any cell sorting, total RNA and DNA were co-extracted from about 21-30 mg of bulk tissue using the AllPrep DNA/RNA mini kit. Sequencing used an Illumina HiSeq 2500. A constant-region primer and ProtoScript II reverse transcriptase were used to reverse-transcribe TCRbeta-specific cDNA from approximately 550 ng total RNA. Construction of the TCRbeta libraries relied on three nested rounds of multiplex PCR, following a slightly modified ARM-PCR procedure. The first two PCR rounds used multiplex TRBV1-TRBV30 forward primers with a Cbeta reverse primer, each for 10 cycles. TCRdb reworked the public reads: Q25 trimming with fastp, MiXCR clone assembly, productive beta chains retained. Rows are combined by CDR3 protein, so each entry shows the most common genes and DNA. For this sample there are around 78,000 distinct CDR3 sequences; 71% appear just once. Of the sample, roughly an eighth is held by the ten largest clones.

The sample was liver tumor tissue from sampling region 4. The sample's cell subset or site label is to be understood as: tumor region T4, right-lateral pole. These receptors came from a woman aged 55 to 70 with primary liver carcinoma and hepatitis B virus infection.

Comments on this clonotype: One base away lies a much larger clone, so this may be a sequencing read error. The V gene is TRBV24-1, the J gene TRBJ2-3; D ambiguous. Germline CDR1 and CDR2: KGHDR and SFDVKD. The V gene lost 1 base and the J gene lost 5 bases, with 12 bases spanning the gap. This CDR3 spans 15 amino acids. The CDR3 DNA sequence: TGTGCCACCAGTGATTTAAACTCGACGAAAGATACGCAGTATTTT. It yields the protein CATSDLNSTKDTQYF.

Regarding this clonotype: A much larger clone lies a single base off, so this may be a read error. This chain joins TRBV5-8 and TRBJ2-7, with 7 nucleotides matching TRBD1. CDR1 SGHTS and CDR2 YDEGEE come from the germline V gene. Trimming removed 4 bases from V and 6 bases from J; junction bases left unmatched: 13. This CDR3 is 15 amino acids long. The DNA of the CDR3 is TGTGCCAGCAGCCAAGGGACAGTCAACTGGGGCGAGCAGTACTTC. Translating gives CASSQGTVNWGEQYF.

In its sample, this clonotype was seen once. This chain connects TRBV12-3 or TRBV12-4 to TRBJ1-1; D is undetermined. V lost 10 bases and J 2 bases, leaving 11 bases between the germline ends. CDR3 length equals 12 residues. CDR3 DNA sequence: TGTGCCACCAGGTCGACAAACACTGAAGCTTTCTTT. Translating gives CATRSTNTEAFF.

V is TRBV28 and J is TRBJ1-1; D gene unclear. The CDR3 covers 12 residues. V lost 3 bases, J lost 13 bases, and 15 bases lay in between. In germline, CDR1 is MDHEN, CDR2 SYDVKM. The chain's CDR3 is CASSLPLSGVFF. The CDR3 region has the DNA TGTGCCAGCAGTTTGCCCCTTTCTGGAGTTTTCTTT.

Turning to this clonotype: Compared with germline, one end of the junction differs, possibly owing to a read error. This chain joins TRBV11-2 and TRBJ2-7; the D is unclear. The CDR3 length is 14 residues. The germline CDR1 and CDR2 sequences are SGHAT and FQNNGV. The CDR3 DNA follows: TGTGCCAGCAACTTAGACATCGTCATCCCCGATCTGTACTTC. Its translation is CASNLDIVIPDLYF.

Of note for this clonotype: At one end the junction does not follow the germline gene, possibly because of a read error. The gene calls are TRBV11-2 and TRBJ2-2, with TRBD2 as a possible D gene (6 bases). Germline V lookup: CDR1 SGHAT, CDR2 FQNNGV. This CDR3 has 16 residues. CDR3 coding DNA: TGTGCTAGCAGTCGTCGACTAGTGGAAGACACCGGAGAGCTGTTTTTT. This gives the protein CASSRRLVEDTGELFF. The full variable domain, in which reference TRBV11-2 and TRBJ2-2 provide the parts outside the CDR3, is EAGVAQSPRYKIIEKRQSVAFWCNPISGHATLYWYQQILGQGPKLLIQFQNNGVVDDSQLPKDRFSAERLKGVDSTLKIQPAKLEDSAVYLCASSRRLVEDTGELFFGEGSRLTVL.

The chain links TRBV6-5 to TRBJ1-1, with 8 bases matching TRBD1. The CDR3 totals 15 residues. The V and J ends lost 6 bases and 5 bases, in that order; junction bases with no gene match: 11. Germline lookup yields CDR1 MNHEY and CDR2 SVGAGI. The DNA of the CDR3 is TGTGCCAGCAGACGGTCGACGGGGACAGGTACTGAAGCTTTCTTT. It codes for CASRRSTGTGTEAFF.

This clonotype has ten or more counts. The V and J genes are TRBV28 and TRBJ2-7, with a tentative D call TRBD1 (7 bases). The V gene lost 2 bases and the J gene lost 0 bases, with 11 bases spanning the gap. The CDR3 totals 15 residues. CDR1 MDHEN and CDR2 SYDVKM come from the germline V gene. CDR3 loop: CASSLRRDSSYEQYF. Here the CDR3 DNA reads TGTGCCAGCAGTTTAAGGCGGGACAGCTCCTACGAGCAGTACTTC.

Of note for this clonotype: One junction end does not reproduce the germline sequence, and a read error may be involved. This chain joins TRBV7-9 and TRBJ2-5; 8 bases are a match to TRBD1. The CDR3 length is 16 residues. Germline V gives CDR1 SEHNR, CDR2 FQNEAQ (reference sequence). The CDR3 nucleotides are TGTACCAGCAGCCCGACCCTGGACAGGGTTCGGGAGACCCAGTACTTC. Translated: CTSSPTLDRVRETQYF.

For this clonotype: Mismatch with germline at one junction end may stem from a read error. The genes are TRBV29-1 and TRBJ2-2; tentatively, D is TRBD1 (5 bases). This CDR3 spans 14 amino acids. Germline CDR1 and CDR2: SQVTM and ANQGSEA. The CDR3 region has the DNA TGCATCGTTATACAGGAGTTAAACACCGGGGAGCTGTTTTTT. Encoded protein: CIVIQELNTGELFF.

Comment on this clonotype: A junction boundary mismatches the germline segment, possibly from a read error. This sequence joins TRBV7-9 and TRBJ1-2; the match to TRBD1 covers 8 bases. CDR1 and CDR2 (germline): SEHNR, FQNEAQ (reference sequence). There are 15 residues in the CDR3. The CDR3 bases are TGTACCAGCAGCTTATCCTCGACAGGGGAGGATGGCTACACCTTC. This translates into CTSSLSSTGEDGYTF.

In this sample, this clonotype turned up once. A read error may be the cause here, since a much bigger clone is one base away. The chain recombines TRBV28 with TRBJ2-1; 7 bases are shared with TRBD1. The trim removed 8 bases at V and 8 bases at J, leaving 21 bases unmatched. The CDR3 is 17 residues long. From germline, CDR1 is MDHEN and CDR2 SYDVKM. The CDR3 reads CASWARGSLFRLDEQFF. DNA of the CDR3: TGTGCCAGCTGGGCCAGGGGGTCCCTTTTTAGGTTGGATGAGCAGTTCTTC.

To note about this clonotype: A read error may produce the germline difference seen at one junction end. The chain links TRBV6-1 to TRBJ2-7; 8 nucleotides align to TRBD1. CDR3 length equals 14 residues. Germline loops: CDR1 MNHNS, CDR2 SASEGT. The CDR3 spells CASNTGTGSYDQYF. DNA of the CDR3: TGTGCCAGCAATACCGGGACAGGCTCCTACGATCAGTACTTC.

Concerning this clonotype itself: One end of the junction fails to match germline, which may point to a read error. The chain has TRBV29-1 and TRBJ2-3, with D uncertain. The germline gives CDR1 SQVTM, CDR2 ANQGSEA. This CDR3 region has 17 residues. This CDR3 is CSVSRVLGTRSIDTQYF. The CDR3 region has the DNA TGCAGCGTGTCCCGAGTTCTTGGAACCAGAAGCATAGATACGCAGTATTTT.

The CDR3 nucleotides are TGTGCCAGCAGCTTGGGCCTTGCGGGAGTGCCTGATACGCAGTATTTT. This codes for CASSLGLAGVPDTQYF. The rearrangement links TRBV5-5 to TRBJ2-3; 7 bases line up with TRBD2. The CDR3 runs 16 residues. CDR1 and CDR2 from the germline V gene are SGHKS and YYEKEE (reference sequence). Trimming took 0 bases from V and 6 from J; bases not matched to a gene: 10.

The V gene is TRBV7-9, the J gene TRBJ2-7; D might be TRBD1 (6 bases). V was shortened by 0 bases and J by 0 bases, with 12 bases between the two germline ends. Per germline, CDR1 SEHNR and CDR2 FQNEAQ (reference sequence). This CDR3 has 16 residues. CDR3 in amino acids: CASSLAGQWSSYEQYF. The CDR3 DNA sequence: TGTGCCAGCAGCTTAGCCGGACAGTGGTCCTCCTACGAGCAGTACTTC.

The rearrangement joins TRBV24-1 to TRBJ2-1, with D unresolved. There are 14 residues in the CDR3. V lost 3 bases and J 0 bases, leaving 5 bases between the germline ends. Per germline, CDR1 KGHDR and CDR2 SFDVKD. CDR3 nucleotides: TGTGCCACCAGTGATCATTCCTCCTACAATGAGCAGTTCTTC. Its protein product is CATSDHSSYNEQFF.